A single sample is the source of the 16 T cell receptor beta chains below, sequenced in a study of response to subunit inactivated influenza vaccine (dated by TCRdb to 2016 to 2018). Receptor libraries were prepared by RT-PCR. Sequencing was carried out with an Illumina HiSeq 2500. TCRdb passed the public sequencing reads through fastp at Q25 and MiXCR, retaining productive beta sequences. All rows with the same CDR3 protein become a single entry with the most common DNA and genes. This sample gives fewer than 250,000 distinct CDR3 sequences in total; approximately 14% of them show up just once. Roughly 26% of the sample rests with the top ten. This specimen consisted of CD8+ T cells sorted from PBMCs, obtained 4 to 6 days after vaccination. These receptors were taken from a man aged 45-65 years who received an inactivated influenza vaccine. Donor details come from another sample of the same person, matched by shared clones.

The V call is TRBV11-2, the J call TRBJ2-4; perhaps TRBD1 as D (6 bases). V was pared by 1 base and J by 1 base, with 20 bases between. There are 19 residues in the CDR3. Germline-derived CDR1 and CDR2 are SGHAT and FQNNGV. The CDR3, as DNA: TGTGCCAGCAGCTTAGGCAGGGGCCTACTGGGATGGGCCAAAAACATTCAGTACTTC. This translates into CASSLGRGLLGWAKNIQYF.

This clonotype turned up a few times. This chain joins TRBV5-1 and TRBJ2-7, with TRBD1 matching over 8 bases. Losses at the gene ends were 1 base for V and 1 base for J; bases not matched to a gene: 7. From germline, CDR1 is SGHRS and CDR2 YFSETQ. CDR3 size: 16 residues. The CDR3 DNA sequence: TGCGCCAGCAGCTTGTTGACAGGGGAGGTATCCTACGAGCAGTACTTC. It encodes CASSLLTGEVSYEQYF.

This clonotype appeared a few times. The V gene is TRBV20-1, the J gene TRBJ2-2; D is possibly TRBD2 (6 bases). CDR3 length: 16 residues. Germline CDR1 and CDR2: DFQATT and SNEGSKA (reference sequence). V was shortened by 0 bases and J by 0 bases, with 11 bases between the two germline ends. The CDR3 spells CSARDRDFPNTGELFF. The CDR3 DNA reads TGCAGTGCTAGAGATCGGGACTTCCCGAACACCGGGGAGCTGTTTTTT.

The gene calls are TRBV24-1 and TRBJ2-7; no definite D call. From germline, CDR1 is KGHDR and CDR2 SFDVKD. There are 13 residues in the CDR3. The V gene lost 1 base and the J gene lost 0 bases, with 3 bases spanning the gap. CDR3 sequence reads: CATSDFNSYEQYF. The CDR3 DNA reads TGTGCCACCAGTGATTTTAACTCCTACGAGCAGTACTTC.

This clonotype was found a few times. The chain carries TRBV28 and TRBJ2-5; D unresolved. CDR3 length: 11 amino acids. The V end was cut by 3 bases, the J end by 3 bases, with 2 bases between. The germline CDR1 and CDR2 sequences are MDHEN and SYDVKM. This chain's CDR3 is CASSFEETQYF. The CDR3 DNA reads as TGTGCCAGCAGTTTTGAAGAGACCCAGTACTTC. The variable domain in full, completed from reference TRBV28 and TRBJ2-5, reads DVKVTQSSRYLVKRTGEKVFLECVQDMDHENMFWYRQDPGLGLRLIYFSYDVKMKEKGDIPEGYSVSREKKERFSLILESASTNQTSMYLCASSFEETQYFGPGTRLLVL.

This clonotype occurred many times. The chain carries TRBV28 and TRBJ2-5; 8 nucleotides line up with TRBD1. The CDR3 sequence is 14 residues long. Germline V CDR1 and CDR2: MDHEN, SYDVKM. The ends lost 5 bases at V and 3 bases at J; junction bases unmatched: 5. In DNA, the CDR3 is TGTGCCAGCAGTCATCGGGACAGGAAAGAGACCCAGTACTTC. As protein: CASSHRDRKETQYF.

This chain joins TRBV14 and TRBJ2-2; the match to TRBD1 covers 8 bases. The V gene end was trimmed by 0 bases and the J gene end by 6 bases; junction bases not matched to a gene: 6. CDR3 length: 16 amino acids. The germline V gene encodes CDR1 SGHDN and CDR2 FVKESK. CDR3 loop: CASSQDMDRVAGELFF. DNA of the CDR3: TGTGCCAGCAGCCAAGATATGGACAGGGTGGCCGGGGAGCTGTTTTTT.

The chain carries TRBV25-1 and TRBJ2-5; 11 nucleotides align to TRBD2. The ends lost 3 bases at V and 5 bases at J; junction bases unmatched: 11. The V gene's germline CDR1 is MGHDK and CDR2 SYGVNS. This CDR3 region has 17 residues. The CDR3, as DNA: TGTGCCAGCAGTGAGTACACGACTAGCGGGGTTGAGGAGACCCAGTACTTC. Amino acids: CASSEYTTSGVEETQYF.

The V call is TRBV24-1, the J call TRBJ2-1; D might be TRBD1 or TRBD2, each matching 5 bases. The CDR3 runs to 14 residues. V lost 7 bases and J 9 bases, leaving 18 bases between the germline ends. The germline V gene has CDR1 KGHDR and CDR2 SFDVKD. The CDR3 coding sequence is TGTGCCACCAGCCCCCCATGGGATGGGGGTGAGCAGTTCTTC. Protein sequence: CATSPPWDGGEQFF.

The rearrangement uses TRBV6-1 and TRBJ1-1, with D perhaps TRBD1 (6 bases). Germline-derived CDR1 and CDR2 are MNHNS and SASEGT. Trimming pared 3 bases from V and 3 bases from J, leaving 14 bases between. The CDR3 runs 15 residues. The CDR3 region has the DNA TGTGCCAGCAGTGAGTTACAGGGACTAGACACTGAAGCTTTCTTT. This translates into CASSELQGLDTEAFF.

The chain uses TRBV5-1 and TRBJ2-7, with 8 bases aligning to TRBD1. Germline V gives CDR1 SGHRS, CDR2 YFSETQ. V shed 1 base, J shed 4 bases, and the junction held 7 bases outside the gene matches. The CDR3 loop spans 15 amino acids. DNA of the CDR3: TGCGCCAGCAGCTTGACCGGACAGGGTTTGTACGAGCAGTACTTC. This gives the protein CASSLTGQGLYEQYF.

The chain combines TRBV11-2 with TRBJ2-1, with D hard to call. Germline-derived CDR1 and CDR2 are SGHAT and FQNNGV. V lost 2 bases, J lost 1 base, and 6 bases lay in between. The CDR3 is made up of 14 amino acids. The CDR3 DNA is TGTGCCAGCAGCTTAAGGGTTTCCTACAATGAGCAGTTCTTC. Amino acids: CASSLRVSYNEQFF.

This clonotype turned up a few times. V and J are TRBV12-3 or TRBV12-4 and TRBJ2-3, with no clear D. This CDR3 is built from 11 residues. V shed 6 bases and J shed 6 bases, with 7 bases lying between them. CDR3 amino acids: CASRNNDTQYF. Written as DNA, the CDR3 is TGTGCCAGCAGAAATAATGATACGCAGTATTTT.

V gene TRBV20-1 combines with J gene TRBJ2-7; D ambiguous. Germline V lookup: CDR1 DFQATT, CDR2 SNEGSKA (reference sequence). Trimming pared 6 bases from V and 4 bases from J, leaving 16 bases between. This CDR3 region has 13 residues. This chain's CDR3 is CSAIVESVYEQYF. The CDR3 DNA sequence: TGCAGTGCCATTGTGGAGAGCGTGTACGAGCAGTACTTC.

In its sample, this clonotype was seen many times. This rearrangement joins TRBV5-1 to TRBJ2-4; TRBD2 matches at 11 bases. The J segment lost 2 bases and the V segment lost 0 bases, leaving 7 bases of the junction unmatched. Per germline, CDR1 SGHRS and CDR2 YFSETQ. The CDR3 runs to 18 residues. Here the CDR3 DNA reads TGCGCCAGCAGCTTGGCCATAGCGGGGGGGCCGACCAAAAACATTCAGTACTTC. It specifies CASSLAIAGGPTKNIQYF.

This clonotype was counted a few times. The rearrangement uses TRBV5-1 and TRBJ2-3, with D perhaps given as TRBD1 or TRBD2 (5 bases each). This CDR3 is built from 16 residues. The V gene lost 4 bases and the J gene lost 2 bases, with 17 bases spanning the gap. Looked up from germline, CDR1 is SGHRS and CDR2 is YFSETQ. CDR3 amino acids: CASSKLGTAPTDTQYF. The CDR3 DNA follows: TGCGCCAGCAGCAAGCTCGGGACGGCCCCCACAGATACGCAGTATTTT.